This record covers a single TCR beta chain. Its specificity is unknown. The sample is drawn from a study of beta chain features in type 1 diabetes. At the level of the study: On cell yields, gender and age, patients and healthy donors were similar.

The CDR3 runs to 16 residues. V was pared by 0 bases and J by 0 bases, with 11 bases between. Germline loops: CDR1 SGHDT, CDR2 YYEEEE. Study observations and caveats: When Type 1 diabetes patients were examined, their TCRB CDR3s proved moderately but significantly shorter in all four CD4+ subsets. The study found fewer insertions and more deletions at VDJ junctions in type 1 diabetes patients. Cells expressing TCR highly could be over-represented by cDNA sequencing.

The authors took one heparinised blood draw, averaging roughly 120 mL, from each donor. Every bit of the isolated RNA underwent reverse transcription, so sequencing read expressed TCRB transcripts. Profiled with immunoSEQ multiplex PCR; TCRdb holds only in-frame clones, not every one. The table lists 95,000 to 150,000 clones, around 15% of them singletons. The rearrangement joins TRBV5-6 to TRBJ2-3, with D hard to call. Sequenced: central memory CD4+ T cells from blood. The sequence derives from a man aged 25 to 45 with type 1 diabetes. The CDR3 spells CASSLEVRPSTDTQYF. The CDR3 nucleotides read TGTGCCAGCAGCTTGGAAGTGCGGCCTAGCACAGATACGCAGTATTTT.